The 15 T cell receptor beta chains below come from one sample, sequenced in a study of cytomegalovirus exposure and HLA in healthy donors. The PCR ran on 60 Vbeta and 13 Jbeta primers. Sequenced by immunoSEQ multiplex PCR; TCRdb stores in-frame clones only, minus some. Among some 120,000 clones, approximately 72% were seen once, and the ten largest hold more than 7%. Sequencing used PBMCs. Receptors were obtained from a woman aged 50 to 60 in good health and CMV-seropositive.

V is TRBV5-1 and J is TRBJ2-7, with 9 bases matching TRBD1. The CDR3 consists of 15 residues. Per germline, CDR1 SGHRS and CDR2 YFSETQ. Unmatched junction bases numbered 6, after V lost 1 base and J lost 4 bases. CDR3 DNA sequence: TGCGCCAGCAGCTTGACAGGGGGCCCTTTATACGAGCAGTACTTC. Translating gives CASSLTGGPLYEQYF.

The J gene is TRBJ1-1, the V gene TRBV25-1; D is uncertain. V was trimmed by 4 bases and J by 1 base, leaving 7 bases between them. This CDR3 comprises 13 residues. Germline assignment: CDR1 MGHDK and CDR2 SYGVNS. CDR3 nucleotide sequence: TGTGCCAGCAGTGGAGACACGAACACTGAAGCTTTCTTT. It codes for CASSGDTNTEAFF.

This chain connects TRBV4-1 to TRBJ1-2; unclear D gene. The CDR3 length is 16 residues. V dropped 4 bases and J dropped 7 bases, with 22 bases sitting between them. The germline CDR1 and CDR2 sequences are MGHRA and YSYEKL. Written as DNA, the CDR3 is TGCGCCAGCAGCCGAGGCGGGGTTCTCGAGTCGGGTGGCTACACCTTC. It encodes CASSRGGVLESGGYTF.

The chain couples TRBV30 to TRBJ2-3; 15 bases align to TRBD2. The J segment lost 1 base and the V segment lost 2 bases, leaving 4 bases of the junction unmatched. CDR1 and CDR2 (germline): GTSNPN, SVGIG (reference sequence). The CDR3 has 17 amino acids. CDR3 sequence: CAWSPGLAGGRTDTQYF. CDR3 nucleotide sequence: TGTGCCTGGAGTCCGGGACTAGCGGGGGGCCGCACAGATACGCAGTATTTT.

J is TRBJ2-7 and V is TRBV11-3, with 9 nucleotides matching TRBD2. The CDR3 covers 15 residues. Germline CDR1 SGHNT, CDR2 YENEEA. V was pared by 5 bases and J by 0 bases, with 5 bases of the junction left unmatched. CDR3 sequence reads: CASSLTSGSSYEQYF. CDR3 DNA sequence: TGTGCCAGCAGCCTGACTAGCGGCAGCTCCTACGAGCAGTACTTC.

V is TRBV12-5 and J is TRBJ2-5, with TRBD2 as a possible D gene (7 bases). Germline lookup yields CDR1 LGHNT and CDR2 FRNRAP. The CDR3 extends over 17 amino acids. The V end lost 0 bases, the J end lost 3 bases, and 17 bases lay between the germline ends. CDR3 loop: CASGLVGGRGVEETQYF. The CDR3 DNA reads TGTGCTAGTGGTTTGGTAGGGGGGAGGGGGGTAGAAGAGACCCAGTACTTC.

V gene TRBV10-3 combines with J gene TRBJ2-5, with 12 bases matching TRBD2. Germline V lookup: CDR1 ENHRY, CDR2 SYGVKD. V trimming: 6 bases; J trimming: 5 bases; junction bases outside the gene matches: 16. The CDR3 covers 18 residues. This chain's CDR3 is CAISRLAGAYDPMETQYF. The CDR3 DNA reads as TGTGCCATCAGCAGACTAGCGGGGGCCTATGATCCAATGGAGACCCAGTACTTC.

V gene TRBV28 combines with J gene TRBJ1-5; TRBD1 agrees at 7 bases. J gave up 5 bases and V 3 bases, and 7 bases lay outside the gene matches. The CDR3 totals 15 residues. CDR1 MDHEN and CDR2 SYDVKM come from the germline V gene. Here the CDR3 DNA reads TGTGCCAGCAGTTTGGCCCAAGGGGGCTATCAGCCCCAGCATTTT. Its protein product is CASSLAQGGYQPQHF.

CDR3 coding DNA: TGTGCCAGCAGCCCTGGACAGGTTTTGAGCACTGAAGCTTTCTTT. As protein: CASSPGQVLSTEAFF. The rearrangement links TRBV6-5 to TRBJ1-1; 7 positions agree with TRBD1. Germline V CDR1 and CDR2: MNHEY, SVGAGI. V gave up 6 bases and J gave up 4 bases; unmatched junction bases: 11. CDR3 length equals 15 residues.

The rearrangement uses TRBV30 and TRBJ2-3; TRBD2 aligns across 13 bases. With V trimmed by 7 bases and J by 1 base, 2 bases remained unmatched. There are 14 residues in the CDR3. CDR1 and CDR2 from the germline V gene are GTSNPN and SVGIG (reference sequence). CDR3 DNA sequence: TGTGCCTCCGGACTAGCGGGGGGCACAGATACGCAGTATTTT. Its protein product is CASGLAGGTDTQYF. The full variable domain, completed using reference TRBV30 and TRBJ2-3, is SQTIHQWPATLVQPVGSPLSLECTVEGTSNPNLYWYRQAAGRGLQLLFYSVGIGQISSEVPQNLSASRPQDRQFILSSKKLLLSDSGFYLCASGLAGGTDTQYFGPGTRLTVL.

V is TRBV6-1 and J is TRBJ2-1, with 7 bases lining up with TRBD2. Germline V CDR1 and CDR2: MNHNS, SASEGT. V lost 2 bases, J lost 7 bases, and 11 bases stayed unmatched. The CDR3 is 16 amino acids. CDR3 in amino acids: CASSEWFGGSTNEQFF. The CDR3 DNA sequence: TGTGCCAGCAGTGAATGGTTCGGGGGGTCAACAAATGAGCAGTTCTTC.

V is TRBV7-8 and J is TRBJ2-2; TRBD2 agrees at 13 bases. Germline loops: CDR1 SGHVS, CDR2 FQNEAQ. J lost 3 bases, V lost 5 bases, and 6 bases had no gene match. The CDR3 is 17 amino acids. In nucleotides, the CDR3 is TGTGCCAGCAGCCCGGGACTAGCGGGGTTCGACACCGGGGAGCTGTTTTTT. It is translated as CASSPGLAGFDTGELFF. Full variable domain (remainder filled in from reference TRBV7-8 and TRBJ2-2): GAGVSQSPRYKVAKRGQDVALRCDPISGHVSLFWYQQALGQGPEFLTYFQNEAQLDKSGLPSDRFFAERPEGSVSTLKIQRTQQEDSAVYLCASSPGLAGFDTGELFFGEGSRLTVL.

The CDR3 is CASSRTDYGYTF. The CDR3 DNA follows: TGTGCCAGCAGCCGGACTGACTATGGCTACACCTTC. The chain carries TRBV7-9 and TRBJ1-2; D ambiguous. The CDR3 covers 12 residues. The V and J ends lost 5 bases and 3 bases respectively, with 7 bases between them. Germline assignment: CDR1 SEHNR and CDR2 FQNEAQ (reference sequence).

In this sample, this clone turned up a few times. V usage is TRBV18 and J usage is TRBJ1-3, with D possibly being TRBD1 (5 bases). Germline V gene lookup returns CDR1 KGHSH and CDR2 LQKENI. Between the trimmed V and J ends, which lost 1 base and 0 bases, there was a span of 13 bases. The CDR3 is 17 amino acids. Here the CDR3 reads CASSPRKTVYSGNTIYF. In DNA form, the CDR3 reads TGTGCCAGCTCACCACGTAAGACAGTATACTCTGGAAACACCATATATTTT.

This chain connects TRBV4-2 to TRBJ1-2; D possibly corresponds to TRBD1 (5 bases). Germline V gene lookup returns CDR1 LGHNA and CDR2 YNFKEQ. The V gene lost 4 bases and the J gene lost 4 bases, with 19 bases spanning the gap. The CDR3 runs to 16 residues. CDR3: CASSPMGGAQSYGYTF. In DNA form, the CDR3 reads TGTGCCAGCAGCCCTATGGGAGGGGCGCAGAGCTATGGCTACACCTTC.